Listed below are T cell receptor beta chains from one sample, sequenced in a study of T-cell reconstitution after alpha-beta-depleted transplantation in children. Via MiXCR, TCRdb re-called the PCR reads, giving one row per CDR3 protein. The sample holds hundreds of thousands of distinct CDR3 sequences, under 15% seen once. The specimen was PBMCs, collected before TCRalphabeta/CD19-depleted stem cell transplant. These receptors were collected from a girl aged 2-15 years with congenital amegakaryocytic thrombocytopenia, due to receive a stem cell transplant. Both conserved end residues are part of each CDR3.

v_gene	j_gene	CDR3aa
TRBV3-1	TRBJ2-1	CASSSGTSGGWGVYNEQFF
TRBV29-1	TRBJ2-1	CSVDLYNEQFF
TRBV29-1	TRBJ2-5	CSVPDRHTPETQYF
TRBV9	TRBJ1-3	CASSVATGWQSGNTIYF
TRBV29-1	TRBJ2-7	CSVVPRTVGFGEQYF
TRBV7-2	TRBJ2-3	CASSLIAGRGSDTQYF
TRBV14	TRBJ2-1	CASSQGLGRVNEQFF
TRBV30	TRBJ2-1	CAWGSGGGFNEQFF
TRBV3-1	TRBJ2-1	CASSQDTSVYNEQFF
TRBV6-5	TRBJ2-2	CASSYSNTGELFF
TRBV7-2	TRBJ2-5	CASSQRIGIETQYF
TRBV4-2	TRBJ2-1	CASSQDGPRTSGYNEQFF
TRBV12-3/TRBV12-4	TRBJ1-2	CASSLALQGYGYTF
TRBV20-1	TRBJ1-6	CSARRSGSLERSPLHF
TRBV20-1	TRBJ2-3	CSAPATRGTDTQYF
TRBV5-1	TRBJ2-3	CASSPRNRLVVTDTQYF
TRBV5-1	TRBJ1-1	CASAAQRMNTEAFF
TRBV20-1	TRBJ2-3	CSARTVTDTQYF
TRBV12-3/TRBV12-4	TRBJ2-1	CASSSGPSEQFF
TRBV20-1	TRBJ2-5	CSARDKYQETQYF
TRBV20-1	TRBJ1-5	CSARGGFSNQPQHF
TRBV7-2	TRBJ1-5	CASSWGADSSNQPQHF
TRBV29-1	TRBJ2-5	CSVAPRHEETQYF
TRBV2	TRBJ2-1	CASRGTYYNEQFF
TRBV12-5	TRBJ2-5	CASGFGQGWETQYF
TRBV20-1	TRBJ2-3	CSAREPQGSRVDTQYF
TRBV6-6	TRBJ2-7	CASSQGREQYF
TRBV11-2	TRBJ2-5	CASSLFGGRSETQYF
TRBV29-1	TRBJ2-1	CSVEQGLAAYNEQFF
TRBV28	TRBJ2-3	CASSLDWRQTDTQYF
TRBV5-1	TRBJ2-6	CASSLTNSGANVLTF
TRBV7-6	TRBJ2-7	CASSLETSPPYEQYF
TRBV5-1	TRBJ2-2	CASSGRTLTGELFF
TRBV20-1	TRBJ2-5	CSAVGPVQGSRQTQYF
TRBV4-2	TRBJ1-1	CASSRTPRRDTEAFF
TRBV29-1	TRBJ2-3	CSVDTQYF
TRBV7-8	TRBJ2-5	CAGAGTARETQYF
TRBV6-1	TRBJ2-7	CASIPWKGRDRYEQYF
TRBV29-1	TRBJ2-5	CSVEDQGVRETQYF
TRBV29-1	TRBJ2-7	CSVDDPSRGPNYEQYF
TRBV19	TRBJ2-1	CASSRAVWSSYNEQFF
TRBV28	TRBJ1-5	CATYGSPRNQPQHF
TRBV16	TRBJ2-5	CASSQSGWSETQYF
TRBV7-9	TRBJ2-3	CASSFGTSGFTDTQYF
TRBV20-1	TRBJ2-2	CSASPRLAGNTGELFF
TRBV28	TRBJ2-1	CASSYHRDIDHEQFF
TRBV20-1	TRBJ1-6	CSARDVSGIGNSPLHF
TRBV2	TRBJ2-3	CASSELGGRAVDTQYF
TRBV20-1	TRBJ1-3	CSATTRRDRGIGNTIYF
TRBV7-3	TRBJ2-1	CASSSLAGGRHNEQFF
TRBV20-1	TRBJ2-3	CSARDATTSGSTDTQYF
TRBV5-1	TRBJ2-5	CASSLVLGETQYF
TRBV29-1	TRBJ2-1	CSVGKTSGGYNEQFF
TRBV15	TRBJ2-3	CATSSRISSTDTQYF
TRBV30	TRBJ2-6	CASGRPSGANVLTF